The 25 T cell receptor beta chains in this list originate from one sample, sequenced in a study of identical twins. TCRdb reprocessed the 5' RACE reads via MiXCR and lists one record per CDR3 protein. The top ten clones hold over 2% of a sample with about 280,000 distinct CDR3 sequences, roughly 8.6% of them seen once. These same data were also listed under a study on yellow fever vaccine responses in identical twins.

Sequencing was done on a sample of memory (CD45RO+) T cells sorted from blood. Receptors originate from a woman aged 18-29 years in good health.

The chain carries TRBV6-5 and TRBJ2-3, with 7 bases aligning to TRBD2. Trimming took 2 bases from V and 2 from J; bases not matched to a gene: 4. Germline loops: CDR1 MNHEY, CDR2 SVGAGI. This CDR3 has 15 residues. The DNA of the CDR3 is TGTGCCAGCAGTTACCAAGCGGGGTACACAGATACGCAGTATTTT. Amino acids: CASSYQAGYTDTQYF.

This chain joins TRBV28 and TRBJ2-1, with D possibly TRBD1 on 5 matching bases. Germline V CDR1 and CDR2: MDHEN, SYDVKM. This CDR3 is built from 12 residues. The V end was cut by 8 bases, the J end by 5 bases, with 10 bases between. CDR3 protein: CASLDKNNEQFF. The CDR3 DNA reads as TGTGCCAGCCTGGACAAAAACAATGAGCAGTTCTTC.

This clonotype was found many times. V is TRBV6-1 and J is TRBJ1-2; TRBD1 matches at 8 bases. The CDR3 runs to 16 residues. Trimming at V came to 0 bases and at J to 2 bases, leaving 5 bases not matched to a gene. Per the germline V gene, CDR1 is MNHNS and CDR2 is SASEGT. The CDR3 region has the DNA TGTGCCAGCAGTGAAGCGGGCAGGGGGCAGAACTATGGCTACACCTTC. Protein: CASSEAGRGQNYGYTF.

This clonotype was counted many times. J is TRBJ1-2 and V is TRBV27; D uncertain. This CDR3 is 13 amino acids long. The V gene's germline CDR1 is MNHEY and CDR2 SMNVEV (reference sequence). V was shortened by 3 bases and J by 4 bases, with 9 bases between the two germline ends. The CDR3 loop reads CASSLYAGYGYTF. The CDR3, as DNA: TGTGCCAGCAGTTTGTATGCGGGCTATGGCTACACCTTC.

The chain has TRBV6-5 and TRBJ1-6; perhaps TRBD1 as D (5 bases). Trimming removed 0 bases at V and 10 bases at J, with 19 bases between. Germline values: CDR1 MNHEY, CDR2 SVGAGI. The CDR3 runs to 17 residues. CDR3 nucleotides: TGTGCCAGCAGTTACTCTCGCTCGGGGGTGGCGGGATCACCCCTCCACTTT. This codes for CASSYSRSGVAGSPLHF.

Concerning this clonotype: This clone may be a read error of a much larger clone one base away. This rearrangement joins TRBV12-3 or TRBV12-4 to TRBJ1-1; 7 bases match TRBD1. This CDR3 has 15 amino acids. The CDR3 region is CTSTLQGLMNTEAFF. The CDR3 DNA reads as TGTACCAGCACCTTACAGGGGCTCATGAACACTGAAGCTTTCTTT.

This clonotype was seen more than once but under ten times. CDR3 amino acids: CASSRGAGEEKLFF. The CDR3 coding sequence is TGTGCCAGTAGTAGGGGGGCAGGAGAAGAAAAACTGTTTTTT. The rearrangement links TRBV19 to TRBJ1-4, with D perhaps TRBD1 (6 bases). The V gene's germline CDR1 is LNHDA and CDR2 SQIVND (reference sequence). The CDR3 contains 14 residues. V was pared by 4 bases and J by 8 bases, with 14 bases between. Full variable domain (remainder filled in from reference TRBV19 and TRBJ1-4): DGGITQSPKYLFRKEGQNVTLSCEQNLNHDAMYWYRQDPGQGLRLIYYSQIVNDFQKGDIAEGYSVSREKKESFPLTVTSAQKNPTAFYLCASSRGAGEEKLFFGSGTQLSVL.

Many counts were recorded for this clonotype. The rearrangement links TRBV11-1 to TRBJ2-2; 10 bases are shared with TRBD2. V was clipped by 5 bases and J by 1 base; unmatched bases: 13. Germline-derived CDR1 and CDR2 are SGHAT and FQDESV (reference sequence). CDR3 length: 19 amino acids. CDR3: CASSPRTSGKMWNTGELFF. As DNA, the CDR3 is TGTGCCAGCAGCCCCCGGACTAGCGGAAAAATGTGGAACACCGGGGAGCTGTTTTTT.

The rearrangement links TRBV27 to TRBJ2-1; D is possibly TRBD1 (6 bases). The CDR3 length is 13 residues. Between the trimmed V and J ends, which lost 4 bases and 8 bases, there was a span of 12 bases. CDR1 and CDR2 (germline): MNHEY, SMNVEV (reference sequence). For the CDR3, the DNA is TGTGCCAGCAGTTCCCAGGGGTTGCATGAGCAGTTCTTC. Translation gives CASSSQGLHEQFF.

V is TRBV3-1 and J is TRBJ1-1; 7 nucleotides line up with TRBD1. After removal of 5 bases from V and 1 base from J, the junction contained 7 bases not matched to a gene. Per the germline V gene, CDR1 is LGHDT and CDR2 is YNNKEL (reference sequence). The CDR3 is made up of 15 amino acids. The CDR3 bases are TGTGCCAGCAGCTCATGGACAGGCCCGAACACTGAAGCTTTCTTT. Translated, it gives CASSSWTGPNTEAFF.

V and J are TRBV2 and TRBJ2-7, with D possibly called TRBD1 or TRBD2 (5 bases each). Germline CDR1 reads SNHLY; CDR2 reads FYNNEI. With 5 bases removed from V and 9 bases from J, the gap between germline ends came to 14 bases. The CDR3 has 12 amino acids. CDR3 protein: CASSSGARGQYV. The DNA of the CDR3 is TGTGCCAGCAGTTCCGGGGCCCGTGGGCAGTACGTC.

This clonotype was recorded a few times. The rearrangement links TRBV20-1 to TRBJ1-5; D is uncertain. CDR3 length equals 12 residues. Between the trimmed V and J ends, which lost 0 bases and 3 bases, there was a span of 3 bases. The germline gives CDR1 DFQATT, CDR2 SNEGSKA (reference sequence). CDR3 region: CSARDINQPQHF. As DNA, the CDR3 is TGCAGTGCTAGAGATATCAATCAGCCCCAGCATTTT.

V gene TRBV20-1 combines with J gene TRBJ1-1; D is ambiguous. There are 10 residues in the CDR3. Trimming stripped 7 bases from V and 8 bases from J, with 11 bases between. CDR1 is DFQATT and CDR2 is SNEGSKA in the germline V gene (reference sequence). CDR3 amino acids: CSGLILEAFF. CDR3 nucleotide sequence: TGCAGTGGGCTCATTCTCGAAGCTTTCTTT.

This clonotype was counted ten times or more. The rearrangement joins TRBV29-1 to TRBJ2-3; the D gene is possibly TRBD1 (6 bases). This CDR3 is built from 14 residues. With 3 bases removed from V and 0 bases from J, the gap between germline ends came to 10 bases. Germline values: CDR1 SQVTM, CDR2 ANQGSEA. The CDR3: CSVDDRSSTDTQYF. In nucleotides, the CDR3 is TGCAGCGTTGACGACAGGAGTAGCACAGATACGCAGTATTTT.

This clonotype was seen a few times. The J gene is TRBJ1-3, the V gene TRBV15; D remains ambiguous. This CDR3 comprises 14 residues. Germline V gene sequence: CDR1 LNHNV, CDR2 YYDKDF (reference sequence). V lost 1 base to trimming and J lost 2 bases, with 6 bases between them. The CDR3 sequence: CATSRVGTGNTIYF. The CDR3 nucleotides are TGTGCCACCAGCAGAGTTGGAACTGGAAACACCATATATTTT.

Ten or more counts support this clonotype. The gene calls are TRBV12-3 or TRBV12-4 and TRBJ1-1, with D perhaps matching TRBD1 (5 bases). CDR3 length: 14 residues. The germline V and J ends were trimmed by 6 bases and 4 bases, with 15 bases remaining between them. The DNA of the CDR3 is TGTGCCAGCAGCCCTCGGGCAGGGACCACTGAAGCTTTCTTT. This sequence encodes CASSPRAGTTEAFF.

This clonotype has ten or more counts. The rearrangement links TRBV6-5 to TRBJ1-5; 7 positions agree with TRBD1. The CDR3 spans 15 residues. Unmatched junction bases numbered 3, after V lost 3 bases and J lost 1 base. Germline values: CDR1 MNHEY, CDR2 SVGAGI. CDR3: CASSYQGGSNQPQHF. In DNA, the CDR3 is TGTGCCAGCAGTTATCAAGGGGGCAGCAATCAGCCCCAGCATTTT.

This clonotype was seen repeatedly, ten times or more. This chain joins TRBV5-1 and TRBJ2-7; D is uncertain. The CDR3 loop spans 14 amino acids. Germline V gives CDR1 SGHRS, CDR2 YFSETQ. V dropped 3 bases and J dropped 7 bases, with 17 bases sitting between them. The chain's CDR3 is CASSSNGRSWEQYV. CDR3 bases: TGCGCCAGCAGCTCTAATGGACGATCGTGGGAGCAGTACGTC.

The rearrangement uses TRBV7-2 and TRBJ2-5, with 8 bases fitting TRBD1. From germline, CDR1 is SGHTA and CDR2 FQGNSA. J lost 2 bases, V lost 4 bases, and 6 bases had no gene match. The CDR3 is made up of 15 amino acids. For the CDR3, the DNA is TGTGCCAGCAGCTCCCGGACAGGGCTTCAAGAGACCCAGTACTTC. Protein sequence: CASSSRTGLQETQYF.

The table lists this clonotype with a few counts. The chain combines TRBV7-6 with TRBJ2-1; D is possibly TRBD2 (6 bases). The CDR3 extends over 16 amino acids. CDR1 SGHVS and CDR2 FNYEAQ come from the germline V gene. Trimming removed 4 bases from V and 2 bases from J, with 15 bases in between. In DNA, the CDR3 is TGTGCCAGCAGCTATACTAGCCCGAGGGCCTACAATGAGCAGTTCTTC. Protein product: CASSYTSPRAYNEQFF.

This clonotype was observed a handful of times. The chain uses TRBV14 and TRBJ2-2, with D possibly TRBD1 on 5 matching bases. Germline CDR1 and CDR2: SGHDN and FVKESK. V lost 6 bases and J 2 bases, leaving 13 bases between the germline ends. The CDR3 totals 15 residues. CDR3 amino acids: CASRGPSINTGELFF. The CDR3 nucleotides are TGTGCCAGCAGGGGGCCCTCAATTAACACCGGGGAGCTGTTTTTT.

The CDR3 coding sequence is TGCAGTGCTAGAGATTCCCGGGACAGTTCCGGGGAGCTGTTTTTT. Its protein product is CSARDSRDSSGELFF. The genes are TRBV20-1 and TRBJ2-2, with 7 nucleotides matching TRBD1. This CDR3 region has 15 residues. V gave up 0 bases and J gave up 6 bases; unmatched junction bases: 7. Germline V CDR1 and CDR2: DFQATT, SNEGSKA (reference sequence).

This clonotype has at least ten counts. The chain recombines TRBV3-1 with TRBJ2-2; the match to TRBD2 covers 12 bases. The CDR3 sequence is 15 residues long. Germline CDR1 LGHDT, CDR2 YNNKEL (reference sequence). V lost 6 bases, J lost 8 bases, and 7 bases stayed unmatched. The CDR3 protein is CASSRRTSGAGELFF. The DNA of the CDR3 is TGTGCCAGCAGTCGCCGGACTAGCGGGGCGGGGGAGCTGTTTTTT.

The chain combines TRBV20-1 with TRBJ2-1, with 8 bases fitting TRBD1. Germline-derived CDR1 and CDR2 are DFQATT and SNEGSKA (reference sequence). Losses at the gene ends were 3 bases for V and 8 bases for J; bases not matched to a gene: 9. The CDR3 extends over 14 amino acids. The CDR3 here is CSARNPGTGHEQFF. The DNA of the CDR3 is TGCAGTGCTAGGAATCCCGGGACAGGCCATGAGCAGTTCTTC.

This clonotype was detected ten times or more. This sequence joins TRBV20-1 and TRBJ2-3; D possibly corresponds to TRBD1 (6 bases). Germline CDR1 is DFQATT and CDR2 is SNEGSKA (reference sequence). The length of the CDR3 is 12 residues. V was trimmed by 6 bases and J by 4 bases, leaving 11 bases between them. The CDR3 loop reads CSAQQGADTQYF. The CDR3 DNA sequence: TGCAGTGCCCAACAGGGCGCAGATACGCAGTATTTT.